Below, 29 T cell receptor beta chains from the same sample are listed, as sequenced in a study of cytomegalovirus exposure and HLA in healthy donors. PCR used 60 Vbeta primers and 13 Jbeta primers. Method: immunoSEQ multiplex PCR; TCRdb's copy keeps in-frame clones and lacks some. The repertoire consists of some 41,000 clones, with 68% occurring once and the leading ten covering roughly 3.7%. Source material: PBMCs. The receptors were gathered from a man aged 35-49 years in good health and CMV-seronegative.

This clone has just a few counts. V usage is TRBV27 and J usage is TRBJ2-3; 8 bases fit TRBD1. V lost 5 bases and J lost 4; bases outside the gene matches: 5. The CDR3 covers 14 residues. Per germline, CDR1 MNHEY and CDR2 SMNVEV (reference sequence). The CDR3 region is CASSIGQGPDTQYF. CDR3 DNA: TGTGCCAGCAGTATCGGACAGGGCCCAGATACGCAGTATTTT.

The chain employs TRBV7-9 and TRBJ2-5; D is undetermined. The germline V gene encodes CDR1 SEHNR and CDR2 FQNEAQ (reference sequence). This CDR3 spans 14 amino acids. V lost 2 bases and J lost 1, with 8 bases in between. Here the CDR3 reads CASSLFTGQETQYF. CDR3 coding DNA: TGTGCCAGCAGCTTATTTACGGGCCAAGAGACCCAGTACTTC. Together with reference TRBV7-9 and TRBJ2-5, the CDR3 gives the full variable domain: DTGVSQNPRHKITKRGQNVTFRCDPISEHNRLYWYRQTLGQGPEFLTYFQNEAQLEKSRLLSDRFSAERPKGSFSTLEIQRTEQGDSAMYLCASSLFTGQETQYFGPGTRLLVL.

The chain links TRBV9 to TRBJ2-5; possible D gene TRBD1, 6 bases. Germline CDR1 SGDLS, CDR2 YYNGEE. Trimming stripped 3 bases from V and 1 base from J, with 13 bases between. The CDR3 covers 15 residues. This chain's CDR3 is CASSAIGQLQETQYF. As DNA, the CDR3 is TGTGCCAGCAGCGCCATAGGACAGCTCCAAGAGACCCAGTACTTC.

The rearrangement joins TRBV18 to TRBJ1-1, with TRBD1 matching over 7 bases. Per germline, CDR1 KGHSH and CDR2 LQKENI. The CDR3 covers 13 residues. V lost 2 bases to trimming and J lost 7 bases; unmatched junction nucleotides: 4. CDR3 sequence reads: CASSPGDSREAFF. CDR3 in DNA: TGTGCCAGCTCACCAGGGGACAGCCGTGAAGCTTTCTTT.

V and J are TRBV2 and TRBJ1-1; no clear D. Per germline, CDR1 SNHLY and CDR2 FYNNEI. V lost 4 bases and J lost 7, with 16 bases in between. This CDR3 is built from 14 residues. CDR3 in amino acids: CASSGTLLGVEAFF. The CDR3 coding sequence is TGTGCCAGCAGTGGGACCCTCCTCGGGGTTGAAGCTTTCTTT.

This chain links TRBV28 with TRBJ1-2; tentative D call: TRBD1 (5 bases). Germline CDR1 is MDHEN and CDR2 is SYDVKM. This CDR3 spans 14 amino acids. V was trimmed by 6 bases and J by 1 base, leaving 12 bases between them. For the CDR3, the DNA is TGTGCCAGCAGCCCCGGGGGTAATAACTATGGCTACACCTTC. This codes for CASSPGGNNYGYTF.

This chain uses TRBV6-5 with TRBJ2-5, with TRBD2 matching 12 bases. The V and J ends lost 6 bases and 4 bases, in that order; junction bases with no gene match: 3. The length of the CDR3 is 14 residues. Germline V CDR1 and CDR2: MNHEY, SVGAGI. The CDR3 bases are TGTGCCAGCAGCCCTAGCGGGGGGGGAGAGACCCAGTACTTC. Translating it yields CASSPSGGGETQYF.

The chain links TRBV6-6 to TRBJ2-7; weak D call: TRBD2 (6 bases). Trimming cost V 4 bases and J 6 bases, with 13 bases left between them. Germline assignment: CDR1 MNHNY and CDR2 SVGAGI (reference sequence). CDR3 length: 13 residues. The CDR3 loop is CASSSGTGSEQYF. Here the CDR3 DNA reads TGTGCCAGCAGTTCCGGGACCGGGAGCGAGCAGTACTTC.

In this sample, this clone turned up a few times. V usage is TRBV30 and J usage is TRBJ1-6, with a tentative D call TRBD1 (6 bases). Germline values: CDR1 GTSNPN, CDR2 SVGIG (reference sequence). This CDR3 is 15 amino acids long. V dropped 2 bases and J dropped 6 bases, with 14 bases sitting between them. This CDR3 is CAWSKGRGVNSPLHF. In nucleotides, the CDR3 is TGTGCCTGGAGTAAGGGCAGGGGCGTTAATTCACCCCTCCACTTT.

The sample holds a few counts of this clone. The chain links TRBV19 to TRBJ2-5, with TRBD2 as a possible D gene (6 bases). Trimming removed 9 bases at V and 0 bases at J, with 11 bases between. The CDR3 contains 13 residues. In germline, CDR1 is LNHDA, CDR2 SQIVND (reference sequence). CDR3 in amino acids: CASSGGYQETQYF. As DNA, the CDR3 is TGTGCCAGCTCCGGGGGTTACCAAGAGACCCAGTACTTC.

V is TRBV5-4 and J is TRBJ1-1; 10 nucleotides line up with TRBD1. Germline CDR1 SGHNT, CDR2 YYREEE (reference sequence). J was trimmed by 3 bases and V by 2 bases; bases with no gene match: 4. The CDR3 is 15 residues long. CDR3 in DNA: TGTGCCAGCAGCTTCATCGGGACAGGGGACACTGAAGCTTTCTTT. It translates to CASSFIGTGDTEAFF.

This clone was detected only a few times. The chain recombines TRBV28 with TRBJ1-2; weak D call: TRBD1 (5 bases). The CDR3 runs to 12 residues. The germline gives CDR1 MDHEN, CDR2 SYDVKM. Trimming shortened V by 6 bases and J by 5 bases, and 10 bases separated the two germline ends. Here the CDR3 DNA reads TGTGCCAGCAGATTACAGGAATATGGCTACACCTTC. Its protein product is CASRLQEYGYTF.

This clone was seen a few times. The CDR3, as DNA: TGTGCCAGCTCACCACAGGGGGCAACGCAGTTCTTC. Its protein is CASSPQGATQFF. The genes are TRBV18 and TRBJ2-1, with 7 nucleotides matching TRBD1. The CDR3 runs 12 residues. The V gene's germline CDR1 is KGHSH and CDR2 LQKENI. Trimming cost V 1 base and J 12 bases; bases outside gene matches: 3.

V and J are TRBV7-9 and TRBJ2-1; perhaps TRBD1 as D (6 bases). Trimming removed 4 bases at V and 7 bases at J, with 11 bases between. This CDR3 has 13 amino acids. Germline V gene data show CDR1 as SEHNR and CDR2 as FQNEAQ (reference sequence). The CDR3 loop is CASSYYTGNEQFF. Here the CDR3 DNA reads TGTGCCAGCAGCTATTATACAGGGAATGAGCAGTTCTTC.

The chain combines TRBV5-6 with TRBJ2-7; D remains unclear. V was clipped by 0 bases and J by 3 bases, with 4 bases between them. Germline lookup yields CDR1 SGHDT and CDR2 YYEEEE. This CDR3 is 12 amino acids long. Written as DNA, the CDR3 is TGTGCCAGCAGCTTGGACGGCTACGAGCAGTACTTC. Amino acid sequence: CASSLDGYEQYF.

The chain is built from TRBV5-1 and TRBJ1-1; 9 bases line up with TRBD1. With 4 bases clipped from V and 3 bases from J, the junction kept 4 bases outside the gene matches. The CDR3 spans 14 residues. Per germline, CDR1 SGHRS and CDR2 YFSETQ. The CDR3 nucleotides are TGCGCCAGCAGCCCACGGACAGGGGACACTGAAGCTTTCTTT. Amino acid sequence: CASSPRTGDTEAFF.

This rearrangement joins TRBV5-1 to TRBJ2-1, with 8 bases fitting TRBD2. Germline CDR1 reads SGHRS; CDR2 reads YFSETQ. This CDR3 has 19 amino acids. V gave up 4 bases and J gave up 0 bases; unmatched junction bases: 15. CDR3: CASSLPAQVAGSSYNEQFF. The CDR3 DNA reads TGCGCCAGCAGCCTGCCAGCCCAAGTAGCGGGAAGCTCCTACAATGAGCAGTTCTTC. Full variable domain (rest looked up from reference TRBV5-1 and TRBJ2-1): KAGVTQTPRYLIKTRGQQVTLSCSPISGHRSVSWYQQTPGQGLQFLFEYFSETQRNKGNFPGRFSGRQFSNSRSEMNVSTLELGDSALYLCASSLPAQVAGSSYNEQFFGPGTRLTVL.

This sequence joins TRBV6-5 and TRBJ2-7; 11 bases agree with TRBD1. The CDR3 consists of 13 residues. The V segment lost 8 bases and the J segment 5 bases; nucleotides outside the gene matches: 5. CDR1 and CDR2 from the germline V gene are MNHEY and SVGAGI. The CDR3 loop reads CASWGTGGNEQYF. In DNA, the CDR3 is TGTGCCAGCTGGGGGACAGGGGGTAACGAGCAGTACTTC.

The chain is built from TRBV5-1 and TRBJ2-5; no firm D call. The germline CDR1 and CDR2 sequences are SGHRS and YFSETQ. The CDR3 is 14 amino acids. V was trimmed by 1 base and J by 2 bases, leaving 9 bases between them. Here the CDR3 DNA reads TGCGCCAGCAGCTTGAATGGCTTTCAAGAGACCCAGTACTTC. Translated: CASSLNGFQETQYF.

This clone was seen a few times. The chain carries TRBV6-5 and TRBJ1-3, with D unclear. Trimming pared 0 bases from V and 2 bases from J, leaving 11 bases between. Germline assignment: CDR1 MNHEY and CDR2 SVGAGI. The CDR3 loop spans 16 amino acids. The CDR3: CASSYSPRPAGNTIYF. Here the CDR3 DNA reads TGTGCCAGCAGTTACTCGCCCCGCCCGGCTGGAAACACCATATATTTT.

The chain has TRBV9 and TRBJ1-6; the D is unclear. From germline, CDR1 is SGDLS and CDR2 YYNGEE. V was trimmed by 6 bases and J by 6 bases, leaving 13 bases between them. The CDR3 runs 14 residues. The CDR3 loop is CASKSGLGNSPLHF. Written as DNA, the CDR3 is TGTGCCAGCAAGAGTGGTCTTGGTAATTCACCCCTCCACTTT.

The gene calls are TRBV7-8 and TRBJ1-3, with 7 positions matching TRBD1. Germline CDR1 and CDR2: SGHVS and FQNEAQ. After removal of 1 base from V and 2 bases from J, the junction contained 2 bases not matched to a gene. This CDR3 is built from 15 residues. CDR3 nucleotide sequence: TGTGCCAGCAGCTTAGTAGGGGGCGCTGGAAACACCATATATTTT. Translation gives CASSLVGGAGNTIYF.

The chain joins TRBV10-3 to TRBJ1-1, with D possibly being TRBD1 (6 bases). The CDR3 spans 15 residues. CDR1 and CDR2 from the germline V gene are ENHRY and SYGVKD. V was pared by 8 bases and J by 0 bases, with 16 bases between. The CDR3 sequence is CAIWAGTLVNTEAFF. As DNA, the CDR3 is TGTGCCATCTGGGCAGGGACATTAGTGAACACTGAAGCTTTCTTT.

In its sample, this clone was seen a few times. V is TRBV5-5 and J is TRBJ1-1; no clear D. V lost 2 bases and J lost 1, with 9 bases in between. The CDR3 is made up of 14 amino acids. Germline CDR1 SGHKS, CDR2 YYEKEE (reference sequence). This CDR3 is CASSFRGTNTEAFF. The CDR3 bases are TGTGCCAGCAGCTTTCGCGGAACGAACACTGAAGCTTTCTTT.

V and J are TRBV5-6 and TRBJ1-1, with a possible D match to TRBD1 (5 bases). Germline V gene sequence: CDR1 SGHDT, CDR2 YYEEEE. V lost 3 bases and J lost 1, with 13 bases in between. This CDR3 comprises 15 residues. Written as DNA, the CDR3 is TGTGCCAGCAGCTCTATGGGGGGGGAGAACACTGAAGCTTTCTTT. It yields the protein CASSSMGGENTEAFF.

Of note for this clone: The CDR3 does not close with the conserved phenylalanine or tryptophan, likely indicating a read error. The J gene is TRBJ1-5, the V gene TRBV6-1, with 7 bases aligning to TRBD1. The CDR3 consists of 16 residues. V dropped 2 bases and J dropped 2; count of bases not matched to a gene: 6. The germline gives CDR1 MNHNS, CDR2 SASEGT. The CDR3 coding sequence is TGTGCCAGCAGTGAAAGAGGGGGCGTGGGCAATCAGCCCCAGCATGTT. It yields the protein CASSERGGVGNQPQHV.

This chain joins TRBV4-1 and TRBJ2-7; TRBD2 aligns across 8 bases. CDR3 size: 16 residues. In germline, CDR1 is MGHRA, CDR2 YSYEKL. V lost 0 bases and J lost 0; bases outside the gene matches: 4. The CDR3 spells CASSQERLANSYEQYF. CDR3 in DNA: TGCGCCAGCAGCCAAGAAAGACTAGCGAACTCCTACGAGCAGTACTTC.

The sample holds a few counts of this clone. J is TRBJ2-2 and V is TRBV19, with TRBD1 identical over 7 bases. Germline V gene lookup returns CDR1 LNHDA and CDR2 SQIVND (reference sequence). The CDR3 totals 15 residues. V was clipped by 4 bases and J by 5 bases; unmatched bases: 7. In nucleotides, the CDR3 is TGTGCCAGTAGTACCCAGACAGGGTGGACCGGGGAGCTGTTTTTT. It specifies CASSTQTGWTGELFF.

This clone showed up just a few times. This CDR3 is CAWRPREGEQYF. The CDR3 nucleotides are TGTGCCTGGAGGCCCCGGGAGGGGGAGCAGTACTTC. The V gene is TRBV30, the J gene TRBJ2-7; 8 bases match TRBD2. The V segment lost 3 bases and the J segment 7 bases; nucleotides outside the gene matches: 5. Germline V CDR1 and CDR2: GTSNPN, SVGIG (reference sequence). The CDR3 has 12 amino acids.